Described below is a single T cell receptor (beta chain) sequence and its context. Clones were read by immunoSEQ multiplex PCR, and TCRdb kept only the in-frame ones, dropping some. The table lists approximately 190,000 clones, 90% to 95% of them singletons. Germline V lookup: CDR1 SEHNR, CDR2 FQNEAQ (reference sequence). V dropped 3 bases and J dropped 5 bases, with 10 bases sitting between them. The CDR3 totals 14 residues. This sample was taken from a study of T cell responses to AZD1222 COVID-19 vaccine. The sequence came from an adult who received the AZD1222 COVID-19 vaccine. The sample was peripheral blood, taken 28 days after the second AZD1222 dose. V gene TRBV7-9 combines with J gene TRBJ1-4; no definite D call. The CDR3 nucleotides read TGTGCCAGCAGCTTTGGATTAGAAAATGAAAAACTGTTTTTT. Translating gives CASSFGLENEKLFF. Supplemented by reference TRBV7-9 and TRBJ1-4, the full variable domain reads DTGVSQNPRHKITKRGQNVTFRCDPISEHNRLYWYRQTLGQGPEFLTYFQNEAQLEKSRLLSDRFSAERPKGSFSTLEIQRTEQGDSAMYLCASSFGLENEKLFFGSGTQLSVL.